This TCR beta chain was recorded in a study of cytomegalovirus exposure and HLA in healthy donors. Study-wide results and caveats: Most subjects had HLA-A and HLA-B alleles reportedly predicted accurately by TCR beta sequences. A later analysis found common viral pathogens apparently linked to several of the most significant clusters. In vitro data verified a few CMV-associated chains as specific for CMV antigens.

The germline CDR1 and CDR2 sequences are SQVTM and ANQGSEA. V lost 7 bases and J lost 5; bases outside the gene matches: 7. The CDR3 totals 13 residues. With regard to this clone: Its antigen is as yet unknown.

PCR amplification relied on 60 Vbeta primers (plus 13 Jbeta primers). Sequencing was performed with immunoSEQ multiplex PCR; in TCRdb, only in-frame clones are kept and a portion is missing. The table has 100,000 to 150,000 clones, about 82% seen once; the top ten hold 4.5% to 5.5%. Healthy people donating bone marrow made up the donors. The chain recombines TRBV29-1 with TRBJ1-2; TRBD1 matches 10 bases. This clonotype was obtained from a young man in good health and CMV-seronegative. Sequenced sample: PBMCs. CDR3 coding DNA: TGCAGCGCTACCCGACAGGGGGCGTATGGCTACACCTTC. Translation: CSATRQGAYGYTF.